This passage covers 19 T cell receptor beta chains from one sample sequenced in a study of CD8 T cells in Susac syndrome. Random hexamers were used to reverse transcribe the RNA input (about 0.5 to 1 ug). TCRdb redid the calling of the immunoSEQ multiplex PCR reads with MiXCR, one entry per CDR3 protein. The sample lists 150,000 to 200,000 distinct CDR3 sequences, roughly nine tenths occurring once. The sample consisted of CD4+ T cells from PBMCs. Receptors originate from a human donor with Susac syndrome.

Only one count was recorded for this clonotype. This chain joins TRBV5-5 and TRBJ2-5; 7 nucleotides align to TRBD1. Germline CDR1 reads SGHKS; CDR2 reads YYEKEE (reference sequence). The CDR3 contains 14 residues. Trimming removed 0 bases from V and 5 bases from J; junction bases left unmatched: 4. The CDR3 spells CASSLEGAEETQYF. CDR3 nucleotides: TGTGCCAGCAGCTTGGAGGGGGCTGAGGAGACCCAGTACTTC.

CDR3 sequence: CASSRSGATGELFF. In nucleotides, the CDR3 is TGTGCCAGCAGCCGATCTGGGGCGACCGGGGAGCTGTTTTTT. V and J are TRBV14 and TRBJ2-2, with D possibly TRBD1 on 5 matching bases. Trimming pared 4 bases from V and 5 bases from J, leaving 11 bases between. From germline, CDR1 is SGHDN and CDR2 FVKESK. The CDR3 spans 14 residues.

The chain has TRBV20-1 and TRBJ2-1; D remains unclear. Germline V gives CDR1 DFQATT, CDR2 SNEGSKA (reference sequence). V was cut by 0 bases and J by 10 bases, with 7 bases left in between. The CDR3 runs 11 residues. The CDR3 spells CSARDKQEQFF. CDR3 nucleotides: TGCAGTGCTAGAGATAAGCAAGAGCAGTTCTTC.

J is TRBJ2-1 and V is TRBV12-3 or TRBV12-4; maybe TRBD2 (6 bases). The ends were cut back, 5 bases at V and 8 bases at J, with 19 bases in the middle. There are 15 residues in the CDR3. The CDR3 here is CASSPGTPLQDEQFF. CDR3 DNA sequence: TGTGCCAGCAGTCCGGGGACTCCCTTACAAGATGAGCAGTTCTTC.

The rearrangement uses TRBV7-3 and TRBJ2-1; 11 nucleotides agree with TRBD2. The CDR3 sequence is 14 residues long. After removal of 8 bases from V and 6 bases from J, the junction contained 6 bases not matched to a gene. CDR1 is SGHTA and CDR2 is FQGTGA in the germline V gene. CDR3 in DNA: TGTGCCAGCTCGACTAGCGGGGCCTCCAATGAGCAGTTCTTC. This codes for CASSTSGASNEQFF.

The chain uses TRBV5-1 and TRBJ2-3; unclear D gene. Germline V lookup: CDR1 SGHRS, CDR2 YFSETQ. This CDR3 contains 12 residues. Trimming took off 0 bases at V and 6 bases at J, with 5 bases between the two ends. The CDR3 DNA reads TGCGCCAGCAGCTTGGCCCAGGATACGCAGTATTTT. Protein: CASSLAQDTQYF.

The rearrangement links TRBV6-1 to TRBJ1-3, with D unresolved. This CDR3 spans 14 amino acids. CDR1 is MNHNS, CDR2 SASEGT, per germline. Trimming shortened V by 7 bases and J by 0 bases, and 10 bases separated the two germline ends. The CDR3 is CASISIHSGNTIYF. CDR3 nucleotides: TGTGCCAGCATCAGCATACACTCTGGAAACACCATATATTTT.

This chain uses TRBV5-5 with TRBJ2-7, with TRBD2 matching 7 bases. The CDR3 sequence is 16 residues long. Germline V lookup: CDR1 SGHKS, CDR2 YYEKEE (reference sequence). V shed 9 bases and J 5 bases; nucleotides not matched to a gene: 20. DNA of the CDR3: TGTGCCACACAAAGCGGGGACGGCAGTCCCGTTGACGAGCAGTACTTC. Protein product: CATQSGDGSPVDEQYF.

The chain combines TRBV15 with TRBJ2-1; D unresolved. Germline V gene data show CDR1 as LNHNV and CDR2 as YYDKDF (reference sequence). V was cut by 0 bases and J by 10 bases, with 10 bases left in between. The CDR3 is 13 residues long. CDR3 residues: CATSRDGVQEQFF. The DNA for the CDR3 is TGTGCCACCAGCAGAGATGGGGTACAGGAGCAGTTCTTC.

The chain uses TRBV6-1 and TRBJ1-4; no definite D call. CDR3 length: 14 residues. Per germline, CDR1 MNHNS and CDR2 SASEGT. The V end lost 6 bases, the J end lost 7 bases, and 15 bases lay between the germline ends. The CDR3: CASRWSQRGEKLFF. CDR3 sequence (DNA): TGTGCCAGCAGGTGGTCCCAGAGAGGTGAAAAACTGTTTTTT.

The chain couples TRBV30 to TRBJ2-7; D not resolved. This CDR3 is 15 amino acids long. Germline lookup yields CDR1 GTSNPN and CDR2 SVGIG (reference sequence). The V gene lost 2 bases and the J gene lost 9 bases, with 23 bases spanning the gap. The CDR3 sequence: CAWSSHQQPLSVQYF. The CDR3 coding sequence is TGTGCCTGGAGTTCTCACCAACAACCTCTTTCGGTGCAGTACTTC.

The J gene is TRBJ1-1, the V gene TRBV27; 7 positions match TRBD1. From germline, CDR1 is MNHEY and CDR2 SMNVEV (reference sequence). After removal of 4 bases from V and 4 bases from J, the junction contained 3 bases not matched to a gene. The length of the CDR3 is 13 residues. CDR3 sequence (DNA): TGTGCCAGCAGTTACAGGGGTAGCACTGAAGCTTTCTTT. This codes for CASSYRGSTEAFF.

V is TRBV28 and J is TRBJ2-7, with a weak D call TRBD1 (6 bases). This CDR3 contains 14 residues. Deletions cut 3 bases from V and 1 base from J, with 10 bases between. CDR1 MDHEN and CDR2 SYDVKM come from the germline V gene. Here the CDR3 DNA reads TGTGCCAGCAGTTTCTTCGGACAGTCCTACGAGCAGTACTTC. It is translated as CASSFFGQSYEQYF.

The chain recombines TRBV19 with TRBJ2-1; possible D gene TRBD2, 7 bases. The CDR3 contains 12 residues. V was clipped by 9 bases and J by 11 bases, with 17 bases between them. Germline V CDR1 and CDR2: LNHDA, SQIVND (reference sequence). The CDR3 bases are TGTGCCAGCCAAACCAGCGGGACAAAGCAGTTCTTC. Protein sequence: CASQTSGTKQFF.

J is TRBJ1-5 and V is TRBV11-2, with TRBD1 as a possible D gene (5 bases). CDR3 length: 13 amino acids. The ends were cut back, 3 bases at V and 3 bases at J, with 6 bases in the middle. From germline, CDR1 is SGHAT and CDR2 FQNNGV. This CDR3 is CASSFGTNQPQHF. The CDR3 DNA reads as TGTGCCAGCAGCTTTGGGACCAATCAGCCCCAGCATTTT.

This chain's CDR3 is CASGLDRQRQYF. The CDR3 DNA reads as TGTGCTAGTGGTTTGGACCGACAGCGACAGTACTTC. V and J are TRBV12-5 and TRBJ2-7; TRBD1 might be the D (5 bases). The CDR3 is made up of 12 amino acids. V gave up 1 base and J gave up 10 bases, with 11 bases separating them. The germline V gene encodes CDR1 LGHNT and CDR2 FRNRAP.

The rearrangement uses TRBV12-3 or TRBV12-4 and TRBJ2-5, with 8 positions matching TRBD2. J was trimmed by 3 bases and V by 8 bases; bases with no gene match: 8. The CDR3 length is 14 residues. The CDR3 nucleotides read TGTGCCAGCGGTACCTGGCGGGAGGAAGAGACCCAGTACTTC. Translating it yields CASGTWREEETQYF.

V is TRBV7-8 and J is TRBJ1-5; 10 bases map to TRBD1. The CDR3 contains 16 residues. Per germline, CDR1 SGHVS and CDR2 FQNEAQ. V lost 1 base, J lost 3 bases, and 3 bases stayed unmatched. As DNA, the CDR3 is TGTGCCAGCAGCTTAGGGACAGGGGGTTACAATCAGCCCCAGCATTTT. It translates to CASSLGTGGYNQPQHF.

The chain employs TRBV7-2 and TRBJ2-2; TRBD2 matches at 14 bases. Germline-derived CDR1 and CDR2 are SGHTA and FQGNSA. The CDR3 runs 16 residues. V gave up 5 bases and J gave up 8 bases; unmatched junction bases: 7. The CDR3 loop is CASSKPGLAGVGELFF. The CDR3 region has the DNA TGTGCCAGCAGCAAACCGGGACTAGCGGGAGTAGGGGAGCTGTTTTTT.